The 6 T cell receptor beta chains below were found in one sample sequenced in a study of spatial heterogeneity in lung cancer. Time point: sample taken at primary tumor resection. TCRdb itself ran the 5' RACE reads through MiXCR, one entry per CDR3 protein. The table lists 20,000 to 30,000 distinct CDR3 sequences, around 4.5% of them singletons. Specimen: PBMCs, collected at surgery. Every receptor here comes from a male donor with early-stage non-small cell lung cancer.

This clonotype appeared many times. The chain joins TRBV12-3 or TRBV12-4 to TRBJ2-1, with 10 bases aligning to TRBD2. J gave up 4 bases and V 6 bases, and 6 bases lay outside the gene matches. CDR3 length: 15 residues. CDR3 in DNA: TGTGCCAGCAGGTATCTAGCGGGGGCTTACAATGAGCAGTTCTTC. This encodes CASRYLAGAYNEQFF.

This clonotype was observed at least ten times. The J gene is TRBJ1-2, the V gene TRBV12-3 or TRBV12-4, with D perhaps TRBD1 (5 bases). Trimming removed 4 bases at V and 0 bases at J, with 9 bases between. CDR3 size: 14 residues. Here the CDR3 reads CASSWGRANYGYTF. As DNA, the CDR3 is TGTGCCAGCAGTTGGGGCAGAGCTAACTATGGCTACACCTTC.

This clonotype was found many times. The chain couples TRBV19 to TRBJ2-7; 9 bases fit TRBD1. Losses at the gene ends were 5 bases for V and 3 bases for J; bases not matched to a gene: 5. This CDR3 spans 14 amino acids. CDR1 LNHDA and CDR2 SQIVND come from the germline V gene (reference sequence). The CDR3 protein is CASSDRDRDYEQYF. The CDR3 DNA follows: TGTGCCAGTAGTGACCGGGACAGGGACTACGAGCAGTACTTC. The full variable domain, rest sourced from reference TRBV19 and TRBJ2-7, is DGGITQSPKYLFRKEGQNVTLSCEQNLNHDAMYWYRQDPGQGLRLIYYSQIVNDFQKGDIAEGYSVSREKKESFPLTVTSAQKNPTAFYLCASSDRDRDYEQYFGPGTRLTVT.

This clonotype has more than one count but fewer than ten. The rearrangement links TRBV12-3 or TRBV12-4 to TRBJ1-2; D gene ambiguous. CDR3 length: 14 amino acids. Trimming took off 6 bases at V and 1 base at J, with 12 bases between the two ends. The chain's CDR3 is CASSPEPRNYGYTF. Written as DNA, the CDR3 is TGTGCCAGCAGCCCCGAGCCCCGTAACTATGGCTACACCTTC.

There are many counts of this clonotype. This chain connects TRBV20-1 to TRBJ2-1; a weak D match, TRBD2 (5 bases). V shed 3 bases and J shed 7 bases, with 16 bases lying between them. This CDR3 has 14 residues. Germline-derived CDR1 and CDR2 are DFQATT and SNEGSKA (reference sequence). CDR3 DNA: TGCAGTGCTAGTGACCCGGCTAGCAGGAATGAGCAGTTCTTC. Its translation: CSASDPASRNEQFF.

In its sample, this clonotype was seen a few times. This sequence joins TRBV19 and TRBJ2-4; possible D gene TRBD1, 5 bases. The CDR3 sequence is 12 residues long. Trimming stripped 10 bases from V and 6 bases from J, with 13 bases between. Germline loops: CDR1 LNHDA, CDR2 SQIVND (reference sequence). The CDR3 here is CATKGQVNIQYF. DNA for the CDR3: TGTGCCACCAAGGGGCAGGTAAACATTCAGTACTTC.